This T cell receptor (beta chain) was obtained from a study of blood T cell repertoires in COVID-19. Some clones are missing from TCRdb's copy, which holds only in-frame ones; the method was immunoSEQ multiplex PCR. The top ten clones hold 4.5% to 6% of a sample with roughly 110,000 clones, more than 70% of them seen once. This clone was detected only once. V was cut by 1 base and J by 6 bases, with 15 bases left in between. Looked up from germline, CDR1 is MNHEY and CDR2 is SVGEGT. The CDR3 runs 15 residues. V usage is TRBV6-2 or TRBV6-3 and J usage is TRBJ1-1, with D uncertain. The source is a man aged 40-49 years with active or convalescent COVID-19. Sequencing was performed on peripheral blood. The CDR3 bases are TGTGCCAGCAGTTACTTCGAAAGTCAGTCCTCTGAAGCTTTCTTT. Translated, it gives CASSYFESQSSEAFF.